Shown below are 9 T cell receptor beta chains from a single sample sequenced in a study of CD8 T cells in ankylosing spondylitis. No antigen has been assigned to these receptors. Study results and caveats: Within ankylosing spondylitis blood, a TCR beta motif made up of seven to nine highly homologous variants appeared to be characteristic.

MiXCR, run by TCRdb on the 5' RACE reads, gives a single entry per CDR3 protein. The data contain 400,000 to 450,000 distinct CDR3 sequences, about a sixth of them singletons. The specimen sequenced was blood, either unsorted or a sorted T cell fraction (not recorded which). The source is a male donor with ankylosing spondylitis.

In this sample, this clonotype turned up a few times. This chain joins TRBV7-8 and TRBJ2-7; 7 bases map to TRBD1. The CDR3 has 14 residues. Germline CDR1 is SGHVS and CDR2 is FQNEAQ. The J segment lost 0 bases and the V segment lost 5 bases, leaving 4 bases of the junction unmatched. The CDR3 nucleotides read TGTGCCAGCAGCCACCGGGACAGCTCCTACGAGCAGTACTTC. It encodes CASSHRDSSYEQYF.

The CDR3 DNA sequence: TGCGCCAGCAGCTTGACCGCGGACAGGGGGTCCGGGGAGCTGTTTTTT. Residues: CASSLTADRGSGELFF. The genes are TRBV5-1 and TRBJ2-2, with 10 positions matching TRBD1. V gave up 1 base and J gave up 6 bases; unmatched junction bases: 6. The CDR3 sequence is 16 residues long. The germline gives CDR1 SGHRS, CDR2 YFSETQ.

In its sample, this clonotype was seen a few times. The chain combines TRBV9 with TRBJ2-1; maybe TRBD2 (7 bases). There are 16 residues in the CDR3. Between the trimmed V and J ends, which lost 0 bases and 9 bases, there was a span of 19 bases. CDR1 is SGDLS, CDR2 YYNGEE, per germline. In DNA, the CDR3 is TGTGCCAGCAGCGTAGCGGGGGGCGCTTTTTTCACTGAGCAGTTCTTC. Protein: CASSVAGGAFFTEQFF.

The chain recombines TRBV29-1 with TRBJ1-5, with D tentatively TRBD1 (5 bases). Germline assignment: CDR1 SQVTM and CDR2 ANQGSEA. This CDR3 comprises 13 residues. V shed 4 bases and J shed 4 bases, with 11 bases lying between them. CDR3 sequence (DNA): TGCAGCGTTGGAGGGGCGGAAAATCAGCCCCAGCATTTT. Protein: CSVGGAENQPQHF.

This clonotype was observed a handful of times. V is TRBV7-3 and J is TRBJ2-1; maybe TRBD2 (7 bases). Trimming left V 4 bases short and J 0 bases short, with 16 bases between. Per the germline V gene, CDR1 is SGHTA and CDR2 is FQGTGA. The CDR3 is 17 amino acids. CDR3 sequence (DNA): TGTGCCAGCAGCTCGGGCGGGGGCCTAGGCTCCTACAATGAGCAGTTCTTC. Its translation is CASSSGGGLGSYNEQFF. The whole variable domain, filled in from reference TRBV7-3 and TRBJ2-1, reads GAGVSQTPSNKVTEKGKYVELRCDPISGHTALYWYRQSLGQGPEFLIYFQGTGAADDSGLPNDRFFAVRPEGSVSTLKIQRTERGDSAVYLCASSSGGGLGSYNEQFFGPGTRLTVL.

This clonotype has a handful of counts. V usage is TRBV27 and J usage is TRBJ2-5; D tentatively fits TRBD1 or TRBD2 (5 bases each). The CDR3 runs to 15 residues. V was pared by 5 bases and J by 5 bases, with 18 bases between. Germline CDR1 and CDR2: MNHEY and SMNVEV (reference sequence). The CDR3 DNA is TGTGCCAGCAGTCCCATTGGGGGTCGACATGAGACCCAGTACTTC. Residues: CASSPIGGRHETQYF.

In this sample, this clonotype turned up a few times. V and J are TRBV5-1 and TRBJ2-2; maybe TRBD2 (6 bases). The V and J ends lost 3 bases and 4 bases respectively, with 16 bases between them. Germline V lookup: CDR1 SGHRS, CDR2 YFSETQ. The CDR3 sequence is 16 residues long. The CDR3 loop is CASSSEASDLTGELFF. The CDR3 DNA reads TGCGCCAGCAGCTCGGAGGCTAGCGACCTCACCGGGGAGCTGTTTTTT.

V is TRBV9 and J is TRBJ2-1, with D perhaps matching TRBD2 (6 bases). The CDR3 runs 14 residues. Germline V CDR1 and CDR2: SGDLS, YYNGEE. Deletions cut 6 bases from V and 2 bases from J, with 12 bases between. As DNA, the CDR3 is TGTGCCAGCAATGCGGGGCAAACCTACAATGAGCAGTTCTTC. Translating gives CASNAGQTYNEQFF.

The genes are TRBV12-3 or TRBV12-4 and TRBJ2-1; 11 nucleotides align to TRBD2. This CDR3 is built from 17 residues. V was clipped by 4 bases and J by 2 bases; unmatched bases: 7. CDR3 sequence: CASSSAPLAGAYNEQFF. The CDR3 coding sequence is TGTGCCAGCAGTTCCGCCCCACTAGCGGGGGCCTACAATGAGCAGTTCTTC.